This T cell receptor beta chain appears in the sequencing data of a study of T cells in Graves' hyperthyroidism and ophthalmopathy. CDR1 and CDR2 (germline): SEHNR, FQNEAQ (reference sequence). V lost 5 bases to trimming and J lost 5 bases; unmatched junction nucleotides: 9. This CDR3 is 15 amino acids long. TCR beta CDR3 sequences were amplified from RNA transcripts. First-round RT-PCR targeting the TCR CDR3 was performed with the HTBI primer set. TCRdb reprocessed the multiplex PCR reads with MiXCR, giving one entry per CDR3 protein. The sample yields around 300,000 distinct CDR3 sequences, approximately 18% seen once.

The receptor's source is a man aged 50 to 60 with Graves' ophthalmopathy. The V and J genes are TRBV7-9 and TRBJ2-3, with 8 bases aligning to TRBD2. Sequenced: blood. This CDR3 reads CASSRGVAGQDTQYF. DNA of the CDR3: TGTGCCAGCAGCAGAGGGGTAGCGGGACAAGATACGCAGTATTTT. Together with reference TRBV7-9 and TRBJ2-3, the CDR3 gives the full variable domain: DTGVSQNPRHKITKRGQNVTFRCDPISEHNRLYWYRQTLGQGPEFLTYFQNEAQLEKSRLLSDRFSAERPKGSFSTLEIQRTEQGDSAMYLCASSRGVAGQDTQYFGPGTRLTVL.